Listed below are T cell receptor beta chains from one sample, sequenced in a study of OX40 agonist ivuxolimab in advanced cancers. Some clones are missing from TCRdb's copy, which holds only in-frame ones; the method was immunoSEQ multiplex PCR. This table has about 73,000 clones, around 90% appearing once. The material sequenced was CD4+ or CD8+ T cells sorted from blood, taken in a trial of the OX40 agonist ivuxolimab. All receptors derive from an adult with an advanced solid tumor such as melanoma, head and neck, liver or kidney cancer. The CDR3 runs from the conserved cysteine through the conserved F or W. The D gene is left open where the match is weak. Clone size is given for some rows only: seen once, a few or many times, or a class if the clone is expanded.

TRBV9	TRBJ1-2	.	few	CASSPQGLPDYGYTF	TGTGCCAGCAGCCCGCAGGGGTTGCCCGACTATGGCTACACCTTC
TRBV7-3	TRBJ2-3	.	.	CASSPEPGTDTQYF	TGTGCCAGCAGTCCAGAGCCCGGCACAGATACGCAGTATTTT
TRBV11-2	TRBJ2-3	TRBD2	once	CASSLLAGGPFFVPDTQYF	TGTGCCAGCAGCCTCCTAGCGGGGGGGCCTTTTTTTGTCCCAGATACGCAGTATTTT
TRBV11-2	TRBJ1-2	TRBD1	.	CASSSPPRDRRRGYTF	TGTGCCAGCAGCTCACCACCCCGGGACAGGCGACGTGGCTACACCTTC
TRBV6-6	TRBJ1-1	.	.	CASSYGGAEAFF	TGTGCCAGCAGTTACGGAGGGGCCGAAGCTTTCTTT
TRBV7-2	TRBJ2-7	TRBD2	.	CASSQGRRGGFYEQYF	TGTGCCAGCAGCCAGGGGCGGCGGGGGGGGTTCTACGAGCAGTACTTC
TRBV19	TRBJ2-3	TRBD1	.	CASTHPDRATTDTQYF	TGTGCCAGTACCCACCCGGACAGGGCGACCACAGATACGCAGTATTTT
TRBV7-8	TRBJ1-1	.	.	CASSPGTGVNTEAFF	TGTGCCAGCAGCCCCGGGACGGGTGTGAACACTGAAGCTTTCTTT
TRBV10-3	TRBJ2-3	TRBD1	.	CAINTGTASDTQYF	TGTGCCATCAATACCGGGACAGCATCAGATACGCAGTATTTT
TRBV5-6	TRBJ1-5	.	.	CASSPGGPYSNQPQHF	TGTGCCAGCAGCCCTGGGGGGCCCTATAGCAATCAGCCCCAGCATTTT
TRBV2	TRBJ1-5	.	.	CASSGGPGISNQPQHF	TGTGCCAGCAGTGGGGGCCCCGGGATAAGCAATCAGCCCCAGCATTTT
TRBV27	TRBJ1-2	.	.	CASSSPTGIDGYTF	TGTGCCAGCAGTTCCCCCACGGGGATCGATGGCTACACCTTC
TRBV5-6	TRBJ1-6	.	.	CASRPRRMYNSPLHF	TGTGCCAGCAGACCCCGACGGATGTATAATTCACCCCTCCACTTT
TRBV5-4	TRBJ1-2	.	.	CASSWTHANYGYTF	TGTGCCAGCAGCTGGACTCACGCCAACTATGGCTACACCTTC
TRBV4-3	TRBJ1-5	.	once	CASSQALPREYSNQPQHF	TGCGCCAGCAGCCAAGCTCTCCCGCGAGAGTATAGCAATCAGCCCCAGCATTTT
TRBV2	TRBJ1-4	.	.	CASSEGGVVANEKLFF	TGTGCCAGCAGTGAGGGAGGGGTAGTGGCTAATGAAAAACTGTTTTTT
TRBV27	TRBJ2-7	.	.	CASKGPGTYEQYF	TGTGCCAGCAAGGGCCCAGGGACCTACGAGCAGTACTTC
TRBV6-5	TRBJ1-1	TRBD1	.	CASSYAGTGTSEAFF	TGTGCCAGCAGTTACGCCGGGACAGGGACTTCCGAAGCTTTCTTT
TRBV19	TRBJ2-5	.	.	CASSWSPQETQYF	TGTGCCAGTAGCTGGTCCCCCCAAGAGACCCAGTACTTC
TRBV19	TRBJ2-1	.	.	CASSTRPHEQFF	TGTGCCAGTAGTACCAGGCCGCATGAGCAGTTCTTC
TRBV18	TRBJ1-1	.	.	CASSGYRDTEAFF	TGTGCCAGCTCAGGTTACAGAGATACTGAAGCTTTCTTT
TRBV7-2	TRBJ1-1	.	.	CASSLGVAGMNTEAFF	TGTGCCAGCAGCTTAGGGGTGGCAGGGATGAACACTGAAGCTTTCTTT
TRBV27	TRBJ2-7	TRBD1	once	CASSLIPLTGLTYEQYF	TGTGCCAGCAGTTTAATTCCCCTGACAGGGCTAACCTACGAGCAGTACTTC
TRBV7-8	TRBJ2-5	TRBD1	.	CASSTYRQGVGETQYF	TGTGCCAGCAGCACATATAGACAGGGAGTGGGAGAGACCCAGTACTTC
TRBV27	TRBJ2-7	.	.	CASSLAVSYEQYF	TGTGCCAGCAGTTTAGCGGTGAGCTACGAGCAGTACTTC
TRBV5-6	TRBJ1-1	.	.	CASSKTGYGEAFF	TGTGCCAGCAGCAAGACTGGTTATGGTGAAGCTTTCTTT
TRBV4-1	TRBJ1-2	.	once	CASSHNREVRYTF	TGCGCCAGCAGCCACAACAGGGAAGTACGCTACACCTTC
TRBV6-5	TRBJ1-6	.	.	CASSYSKEGFSPLHF	TGTGCCAGCAGTTACTCGAAGGAGGGTTTTTCACCCCTCCACTTT
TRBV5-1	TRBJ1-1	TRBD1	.	CASSSPGQGNEAFF	TGCGCCAGCAGCAGCCCGGGACAGGGGAATGAAGCTTTCTTT
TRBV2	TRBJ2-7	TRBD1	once	CASSGGQGYEQYF	TGTGCCAGCAGTGGGGGACAGGGCTACGAGCAGTACTTC
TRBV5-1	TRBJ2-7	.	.	CASSYYDEQYF	TGCGCCAGCAGCTACTATGACGAGCAGTACTTC
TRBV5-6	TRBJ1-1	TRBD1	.	CASNRGNTEAFF	TGTGCCAGCAACAGGGGGAACACTGAAGCTTTCTTT
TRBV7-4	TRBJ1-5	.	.	CASSFLSGYTPQHF	TGTGCCAGCAGCTTTCTTTCCGGGTATACGCCCCAGCATTTT
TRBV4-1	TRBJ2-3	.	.	CASNEERFTDTQYF	TGCGCCAGCAATGAGGAGCGGTTCACAGATACGCAGTATTTT
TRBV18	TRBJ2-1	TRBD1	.	CASSRRDRDYNEQFF	TGTGCCAGCTCCCGCCGGGACAGGGACTACAATGAGCAGTTCTTC
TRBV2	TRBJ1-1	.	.	CASSETGVPLLGTEAFF	TGTGCCAGCAGTGAGACAGGAGTTCCCCTGCTGGGCACTGAAGCTTTCTTT
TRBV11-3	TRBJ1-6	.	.	CASSPPATNRSPLHF	TGTGCCAGCAGTCCCCCGGCCACGAATCGTTCACCCCTCCACTTT
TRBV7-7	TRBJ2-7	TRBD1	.	CASSSGAGGTYEQYF	TGTGCCAGCAGCTCAGGGGCAGGGGGTACCTACGAGCAGTACTTC
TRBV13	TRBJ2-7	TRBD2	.	CASSLGLEASGFGEQYF	TGTGCCAGCAGCTTAGGCCTAGAGGCTAGCGGGTTTGGAGAGCAGTACTTC
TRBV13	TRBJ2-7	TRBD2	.	CASSLGPPSGYRSYEQYF	TGTGCCAGCAGCTTAGGGCCCCCTAGCGGTTACCGCTCCTACGAGCAGTACTTC
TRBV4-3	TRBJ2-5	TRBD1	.	CASSQEATGSETQYF	TGCGCCAGCAGCCAAGAGGCGACAGGGTCGGAGACCCAGTACTTC
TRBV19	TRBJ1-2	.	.	CASSKGHGYTF	TGTGCCAGTAGCAAGGGACATGGCTACACCTTC
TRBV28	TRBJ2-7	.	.	CASSSRGVSSLLGQYF	TGTGCCAGCAGTTCAAGGGGGGTCTCGAGCCTTTTGGGGCAGTACTTC
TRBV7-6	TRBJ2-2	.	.	CASSLVSTGELFF	TGTGCCAGCAGCTTAGTTTCCACCGGGGAGCTGTTTTTT
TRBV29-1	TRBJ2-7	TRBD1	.	CSVVGGQGGEQYF	TGCAGCGTTGTAGGAGGACAGGGTGGCGAGCAGTACTTC
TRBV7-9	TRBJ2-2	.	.	CASRSGTLGGPTNTGELFF	TGTGCCAGCAGGAGTGGGACACTTGGGGGACCAACGAACACCGGGGAGCTGTTTTTT
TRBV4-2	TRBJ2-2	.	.	CASSPEGTGPPVTGELFF	TGTGCCAGCAGCCCGGAAGGCACAGGACCGCCGGTCACCGGGGAGCTGTTTTTT
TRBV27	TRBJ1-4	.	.	CASRGHAINEKLFF	TGTGCCAGCAGGGGACACGCTATTAATGAAAAACTGTTTTTT
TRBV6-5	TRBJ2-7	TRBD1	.	CASSYGQETREQYF	TGTGCCAGCTCCTATGGACAGGAGACCAGGGAGCAGTACTTC
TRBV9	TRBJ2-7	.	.	CASSASFNHEQYF	TGTGCCAGCAGCGCGTCCTTCAACCACGAGCAGTACTTC